This T cell receptor beta chain derives from a study of post-analysis software for immune sequencing data. General observations from the study: When the samples were clustered directly with F measure, those that had been prepared in the same batch showed strong co-clustering. Multiple sclerosis patients showed significantly lower normalized Chao1 diversity than controls did. Higher frequency in patients than in controls was seen for five TRBV segments, with TRBV5-6, TRBV5-1 and TRBV20-1 among them.

Concerning this clonotype itself: Its antigen is unidentified. A much larger clone is a single base away; this may be a read error.

Unique molecular identifiers were present in the TCR beta cDNA libraries. TCRdb independently ran MiXCR on the PCR reads; one entry per CDR3 protein. Among a few hundred thousand distinct CDR3 sequences, about 40% were seen once, and the ten largest hold more than 4%. The CDR3 has 13 amino acids. The germline V gene encodes CDR1 SGHAT and CDR2 FQNNGV. V usage is TRBV11-2 and J usage is TRBJ2-7; TRBD2 might be the D (6 bases). The last part of the DNA fits TRBJ2-5 better; the J call may be wrong. The sequence derives from a girl aged 10 to 17 with multiple sclerosis. The material sequenced was blood. Here the CDR3 reads CASSLGGVETQYF. CDR3 nucleotide sequence: TGTGCCAGCAGCTTAGGGGGGGTAGAGACCCAGTACTTC.